The 23 T cell receptor beta chains below were found in one sample sequenced in a study of CD8 T cells in Susac syndrome. It was with random hexamers that 0.5 to 1 ug RNA was reverse transcribed. TCRdb re-called the immunoSEQ multiplex PCR reads through MiXCR, storing one row per CDR3 protein. The sample holds 80,000 to 90,000 distinct CDR3 sequences, approximately 95% seen once. The source material was CD8+ T cells from PBMCs. The source of these receptors is a human donor with Susac syndrome.

This chain uses TRBV20-1 with TRBJ2-1, with D tentatively TRBD1 (5 bases). Looked up from germline, CDR1 is DFQATT and CDR2 is SNEGSKA (reference sequence). CDR3 length: 15 residues. The ends were cut back, 1 base at V and 4 bases at J, with 14 bases in the middle. The CDR3 sequence is CSARGLRAGYNEQFF. CDR3 bases: TGCAGTGCTAGAGGCCTCAGGGCTGGGTACAATGAGCAGTTCTTC.

This clonotype has only one observation. The chain uses TRBV20-1 and TRBJ2-2; D is undetermined. V shed 6 bases and J shed 1 base, with 12 bases lying between them. The germline V gene encodes CDR1 DFQATT and CDR2 SNEGSKA (reference sequence). This CDR3 contains 14 residues. CDR3 in DNA: TGCAGTGCCTGGCGGTTTCTGAACACCGGGGAGCTGTTTTTT. Amino acids: CSAWRFLNTGELFF.

V usage is TRBV29-1 and J usage is TRBJ2-3; 8 bases agree with TRBD2. Germline CDR1 SQVTM, CDR2 ANQGSEA. The CDR3 loop spans 15 amino acids. The ends lost 6 bases at V and 6 bases at J; junction bases unmatched: 14. The CDR3 spells CSVEPGTRVMDTQYF. CDR3 DNA sequence: TGCAGCGTGGAGCCCGGGACTAGAGTAATGGATACGCAGTATTTT.

The chain combines TRBV29-1 with TRBJ1-1; unclear D gene. This CDR3 is built from 12 residues. With 4 bases removed from V and 1 base from J, the gap between germline ends came to 7 bases. In germline, CDR1 is SQVTM, CDR2 ANQGSEA. CDR3: CSVVDWNTEAFF. CDR3 in DNA: TGCAGCGTTGTGGACTGGAACACTGAAGCTTTCTTT.

V usage is TRBV7-9 and J usage is TRBJ2-5, with D possibly being TRBD1 (5 bases). This CDR3 is built from 15 residues. The V and J ends lost 2 bases and 1 base respectively, with 11 bases between them. Germline V gives CDR1 SEHNR, CDR2 FQNEAQ (reference sequence). CDR3 DNA sequence: TGTGCCAGCAGCTTATTTTTCGACAGCCAAGAGACCCAGTACTTC. Amino acids: CASSLFFDSQETQYF.

This sequence joins TRBV4-2 and TRBJ2-6; the D is unclear. V was pared by 4 bases and J by 2 bases, with 12 bases between. The CDR3 contains 16 residues. Germline values: CDR1 LGHNA, CDR2 YNFKEQ. CDR3 DNA sequence: TGTGCCAGCAGCCCTCTATCAACGACTGGGGCCAACGTCCTGACTTTC. The encoded protein is CASSPLSTTGANVLTF.

The chain carries TRBV27 and TRBJ2-1, with 13 positions matching TRBD2. The germline CDR1 and CDR2 sequences are MNHEY and SMNVEV (reference sequence). V lost 4 bases to trimming and J lost 9 bases; unmatched junction nucleotides: 6. The CDR3 has 15 residues. The CDR3 coding sequence is TGTGCCAGCAGTTCAGGACTAGCGGGAGTGGCTGAGCAGTTCTTC. Residues: CASSSGLAGVAEQFF.

This clonotype has just one count. V is TRBV29-1 and J is TRBJ2-2; the match to TRBD2 covers 7 bases. The CDR3 contains 12 residues. Germline V gene sequence: CDR1 SQVTM, CDR2 ANQGSEA. Unmatched junction bases numbered 3, after V lost 7 bases and J lost 4 bases. CDR3 amino acids: CSAGGTTGELFF. The DNA for the CDR3 is TGCAGCGCGGGAGGAACCACCGGGGAGCTGTTTTTT.

This clonotype appeared once. The chain employs TRBV30 and TRBJ2-6; 9 bases are shared with TRBD1. V lost 1 base, J lost 0 bases, and 7 bases stayed unmatched. CDR3 length equals 18 residues. The germline CDR1 and CDR2 sequences are GTSNPN and SVGIG (reference sequence). CDR3 sequence reads: CAWSGTGARLSGANVLTF. CDR3 DNA sequence: TGTGCCTGGAGTGGGACAGGGGCAAGACTCTCTGGGGCCAACGTCCTGACTTTC.

V and J are TRBV4-3 and TRBJ2-3; 16 positions agree with TRBD2. The germline V gene encodes CDR1 LGHNA and CDR2 YSLEER. The trim removed 4 bases at V and 4 bases at J, leaving 11 bases unmatched. CDR3 length: 19 amino acids. The CDR3 DNA sequence: TGCGCCAGCAGCCCGAAAAAGATGGGACTAGCGGGAGGGCCAGATACGCAGTATTTT. Translation gives CASSPKKMGLAGGPDTQYF.

This clonotype was seen just once. This chain connects TRBV5-6 to TRBJ1-1; possibly TRBD1 for D (5 bases). The CDR3 sequence is 14 residues long. Germline loops: CDR1 SGHDT, CDR2 YYEEEE. The ends were cut back, 0 bases at V and 5 bases at J, with 11 bases in the middle. CDR3 amino acids: CASSLAGRQTEAFF. The CDR3 DNA is TGTGCCAGCAGCTTGGCCGGGCGACAGACTGAAGCTTTCTTT. Full variable domain (outside the CDR3, taken from reference TRBV5-6 and TRBJ1-1): DAGVTQSPTHLIKTRGQQVTLRCSPKSGHDTVSWYQQALGQGPQFIFQYYEEEERQRGNFPDRFSGHQFPNYSSELNVNALLLGDSALYLCASSLAGRQTEAFFGQGTRLTVV.

The chain joins TRBV20-1 to TRBJ2-1; D is ambiguous. V was clipped by 3 bases and J by 7 bases, with 13 bases between them. Germline loops: CDR1 DFQATT, CDR2 SNEGSKA (reference sequence). The CDR3 covers 13 residues. CDR3 in amino acids: CSARAPEGNEQFF. DNA of the CDR3: TGCAGTGCTAGGGCCCCCGAAGGGAATGAGCAGTTCTTC.

This clonotype was found once. The genes are TRBV27 and TRBJ2-6, with D unresolved. The CDR3 contains 17 residues. Trimming removed 3 bases at V and 0 bases at J, with 12 bases between. Germline-derived CDR1 and CDR2 are MNHEY and SMNVEV (reference sequence). The CDR3: CASSLGRYSSGANVLTF. CDR3 coding DNA: TGTGCCAGCAGTTTGGGCCGTTACAGCTCTGGGGCCAACGTCCTGACTTTC.

The chain is built from TRBV4-2 and TRBJ2-7; D may be TRBD1 or TRBD2 (5 bases each). The CDR3 covers 18 residues. The V gene lost 2 bases and the J gene lost 3 bases, with 23 bases spanning the gap. Germline V CDR1 and CDR2: LGHNA, YNFKEQ. CDR3 region: CASSQLQEARESGYEQYF. The CDR3 nucleotides read TGTGCCAGCAGCCAACTCCAAGAGGCCAGGGAGTCCGGCTACGAGCAGTACTTC.

This chain connects TRBV7-9 to TRBJ2-7, with TRBD2 matching over 8 bases. The CDR3 runs to 14 residues. The germline CDR1 and CDR2 sequences are SEHNR and FQNEAQ (reference sequence). With V trimmed by 6 bases and J by 6 bases, 10 bases remained unmatched. This CDR3 is CASSRAAGDLEQYF. The CDR3 nucleotides are TGTGCCAGCAGTCGGGCAGCGGGAGATCTCGAGCAGTACTTC.

The chain recombines TRBV5-6 with TRBJ2-3; the match to TRBD1 covers 9 bases. The CDR3 extends over 15 amino acids. The ends lost 3 bases at V and 4 bases at J; junction bases unmatched: 6. Germline-derived CDR1 and CDR2 are SGHDT and YYEEEE. The CDR3 DNA reads as TGTGCCAGCAGCTGGGGGACAGGGTCGCCAGATACGCAGTATTTT. Its translation is CASSWGTGSPDTQYF.

The gene calls are TRBV7-6 and TRBJ2-1; 8 positions agree with TRBD1. The CDR3 contains 16 residues. Unmatched junction bases numbered 10, after V lost 1 base and J lost 8 bases. Germline CDR1 SGHVS, CDR2 FNYEAQ. The CDR3 sequence is CASSLVVEDRVDEQFF. DNA for the CDR3: TGTGCCAGCAGCTTAGTTGTGGAGGACAGGGTCGATGAGCAGTTCTTC.

The chain links TRBV25-1 to TRBJ2-7; D is unresolved. CDR1 is MGHDK, CDR2 SYGVNS, per germline. CDR3 size: 13 residues. The ends were cut back, 0 bases at V and 7 bases at J, with 10 bases in the middle. DNA of the CDR3: TGTGCCAGCAGTGAATATCGGCCTGAGGAGCAGTACTTC. Translated: CASSEYRPEEQYF.

The rearrangement joins TRBV5-4 to TRBJ1-2; D perhaps matches TRBD1 (6 bases). The CDR3 has 15 residues. Germline V CDR1 and CDR2: SGHNT, YYREEE (reference sequence). Trimming left V 0 bases short and J 1 base short, with 10 bases between. CDR3 region: CASSLETGFNYGYTF. CDR3 coding DNA: TGTGCCAGCAGCTTGGAGACAGGATTTAACTATGGCTACACCTTC.

V is TRBV20-1 and J is TRBJ2-1; D might be TRBD1 (5 bases). Trimming pared 3 bases from V and 0 bases from J, leaving 9 bases between. The CDR3 extends over 14 amino acids. Germline V gene data show CDR1 as DFQATT and CDR2 as SNEGSKA (reference sequence). In DNA, the CDR3 is TGCAGTGCTAGCAGGGCGGCCTCCTACAATGAGCAGTTCTTC. Its protein is CSASRAASYNEQFF.

The chain employs TRBV12-3 or TRBV12-4 and TRBJ1-4; D ambiguous. There are 14 residues in the CDR3. V was cut by 7 bases and J by 2 bases, with 11 bases left in between. The CDR3 DNA reads as TGTGCCAGCACCCCCTCACAGACTAATGAAAAACTGTTTTTT. Protein: CASTPSQTNEKLFF.

On this clonotype itself: An end of the junction does not agree with germline; a read error may underlie this. CDR3 nucleotides: TGTGCCAGCAGTGCCAACAGCATAGATACGCAGTATTTT. Translating gives CASSANSIDTQYF. This chain connects TRBV6-4 to TRBJ2-3; D gene uncertain. Germline CDR1 is MRHNA and CDR2 is SNTAGT. This CDR3 has 13 amino acids.

The gene calls are TRBV30 and TRBJ1-5; D uncertain. This CDR3 comprises 13 residues. V was pared by 0 bases and J by 2 bases, with 5 bases between. Germline CDR1 GTSNPN, CDR2 SVGIG (reference sequence). The CDR3 DNA is TGTGCCTGGAGTGTCGAAGGCAATCAGCCCCAGCATTTT. It yields the protein CAWSVEGNQPQHF.